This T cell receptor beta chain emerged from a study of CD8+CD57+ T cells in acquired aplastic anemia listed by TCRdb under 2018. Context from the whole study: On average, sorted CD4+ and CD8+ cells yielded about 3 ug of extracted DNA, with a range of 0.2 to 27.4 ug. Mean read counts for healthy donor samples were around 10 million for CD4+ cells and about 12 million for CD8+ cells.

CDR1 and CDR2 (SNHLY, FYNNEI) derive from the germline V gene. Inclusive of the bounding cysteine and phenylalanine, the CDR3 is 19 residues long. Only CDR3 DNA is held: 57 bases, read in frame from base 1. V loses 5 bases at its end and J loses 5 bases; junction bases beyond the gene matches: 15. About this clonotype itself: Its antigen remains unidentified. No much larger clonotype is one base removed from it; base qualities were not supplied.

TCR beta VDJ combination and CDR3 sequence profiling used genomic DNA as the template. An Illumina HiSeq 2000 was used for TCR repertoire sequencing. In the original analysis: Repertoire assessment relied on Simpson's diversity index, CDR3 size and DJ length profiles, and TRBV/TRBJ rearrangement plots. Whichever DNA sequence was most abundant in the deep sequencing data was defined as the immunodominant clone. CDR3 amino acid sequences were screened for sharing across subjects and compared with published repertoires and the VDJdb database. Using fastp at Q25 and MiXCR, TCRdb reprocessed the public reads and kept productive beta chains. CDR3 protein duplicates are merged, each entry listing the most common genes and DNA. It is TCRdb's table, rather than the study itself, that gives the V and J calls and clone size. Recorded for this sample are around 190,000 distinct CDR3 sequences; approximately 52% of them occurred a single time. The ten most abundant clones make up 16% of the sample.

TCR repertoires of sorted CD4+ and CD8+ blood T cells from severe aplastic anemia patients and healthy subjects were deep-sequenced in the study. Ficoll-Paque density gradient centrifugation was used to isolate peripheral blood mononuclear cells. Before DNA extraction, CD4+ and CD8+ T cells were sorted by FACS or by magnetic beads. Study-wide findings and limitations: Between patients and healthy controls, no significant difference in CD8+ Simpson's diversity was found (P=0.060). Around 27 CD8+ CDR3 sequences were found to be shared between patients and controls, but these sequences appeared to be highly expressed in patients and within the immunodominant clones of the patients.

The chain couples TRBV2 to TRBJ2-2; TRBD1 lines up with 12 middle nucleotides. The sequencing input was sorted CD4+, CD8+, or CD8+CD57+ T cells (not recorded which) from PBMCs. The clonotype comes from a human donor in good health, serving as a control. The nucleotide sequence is TGTGCCAGCAGTTATTATCCCGGGACAGGGGGCGTCCGGACCGGGGAGCTGTTTTTT. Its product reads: CASSYYPGTGGVRTGELFF.